This TCR beta chain was sequenced for a study of cytotoxic CD8 clonotypes in ibrutinib-treated CLL. General observations from the study: The clonality went up when patients responded to ibrutinib and dropped back toward baseline at progression. Baseline clonality exceeded age-matched healthy donors and tracked circulating CD8+ T-cell counts. There were differences in sampling times between sustained-remission and progressing patients.

For this clone: Its specificity is unknown.

Profiling relied on immunoSEQ multiplex PCR, and the TCRdb table lists in-frame clones only, not all of them. Of approximately 210,000 clones listed, about 72% are singletons. The V end was cut by 4 bases, the J end by 3 bases, with 4 bases between. The CDR3 spans 12 residues. From germline, CDR1 is LNHNV and CDR2 YYDKDF (reference sequence). The receptor comes from a human donor with chronic lymphocytic leukemia. This specimen consisted of PBMCs, obtained after 24 months of ibrutinib treatment. The genes are TRBV15 and TRBJ2-1; no firm D call. The CDR3 DNA sequence: TGTGCCACCAGCACCAGCTACAATGAGCAGTTCTTC. This gives the protein CATSTSYNEQFF.